One sample yielded the 15 T cell receptor beta chains listed below, sequenced in a study of CD8+CD57+ T cells in acquired aplastic anemia. Patients selected for sequencing had displayed CD8+CD57+ cell expansion by flow cytometry. It was genomic DNA that served as the template for profiling TCR beta VDJ and CDR3. One entry per CDR3 protein, called by TCRdb with MiXCR from the reads. The sample shows just over 200,000 distinct CDR3 sequences, over 55% of them seen only once. Sequences were obtained from sorted CD4+, CD8+, or CD8+CD57+ T cells (not recorded which) from PBMCs. Receptors originate from a human donor with aplastic anemia.

The chain carries TRBV24-1 and TRBJ2-1; TRBD2 is a possible D gene (5 bases). V dropped 3 bases and J dropped 10 bases, with 18 bases sitting between them. CDR1 KGHDR and CDR2 SFDVKD come from the germline V gene. The CDR3 runs 15 residues. CDR3 DNA: TGTGCCACCAGTGATCCTCGACTCGGCGGGTCGGAGCAGTTCTTC. Translation: CATSDPRLGGSEQFF.

The rearrangement uses TRBV9 and TRBJ1-1; 8 bases map to TRBD1. The CDR3 covers 15 residues. V lost 4 bases to trimming and J lost 3 bases; unmatched junction nucleotides: 8. In germline, CDR1 is SGDLS, CDR2 YYNGEE. The CDR3 spells CASSKATGEDTEAFF. The CDR3 DNA reads TGTGCCAGCAGCAAAGCGACAGGGGAGGACACTGAAGCTTTCTTT.

This clonotype was counted only a few times. The chain links TRBV7-8 to TRBJ2-7; either TRBD1 or TRBD2 may fit D (7 bases each). Germline CDR1 and CDR2: SGHVS and FQNEAQ. Between the trimmed V and J ends, which lost 4 bases and 3 bases, there was a span of 13 bases. The CDR3 has 14 amino acids. The CDR3 nucleotides are TGTGCCAGCAGCTCCGACAGGGACTACTACGAGCAGTACTTC. It translates to CASSSDRDYYEQYF.

This clonotype appeared a few times. The genes are TRBV19 and TRBJ2-1, with 7 bases fitting TRBD2. J gave up 0 bases and V 8 bases, and 10 bases lay outside the gene matches. The germline CDR1 and CDR2 sequences are LNHDA and SQIVND (reference sequence). This CDR3 has 16 residues. The CDR3, as DNA: TGTGCCAGTGGAGATGGGGGGGGGAGCTCCTACAATGAGCAGTTCTTC. Protein: CASGDGGGSSYNEQFF. The complete variable domain, with remaining parts taken from reference TRBV19 and TRBJ2-1, reads DGGITQSPKYLFRKEGQNVTLSCEQNLNHDAMYWYRQDPGQGLRLIYYSQIVNDFQKGDIAEGYSVSREKKESFPLTVTSAQKNPTAFYLCASGDGGGSSYNEQFFGPGTRLTVL.

In DNA, the CDR3 is TGCGCCAGCAGCCAAGACAAGGACACGGAGGCTTTCTTT. This gives the protein CASSQDKDTEAFF. V usage is TRBV4-1 and J usage is TRBJ1-1; TRBD1 might be the D (5 bases). The germline V and J ends were trimmed by 0 bases and 11 bases, with 13 bases remaining between them. The CDR3 is 13 amino acids. CDR1 is MGHRA and CDR2 is YSYEKL in the germline V gene.

The V and J genes are TRBV7-2 and TRBJ2-2; 7 nucleotides match TRBD1. Germline assignment: CDR1 SGHTA and CDR2 FQGNSA. This CDR3 comprises 17 residues. After removal of 5 bases from V and 0 bases from J, the junction contained 9 bases not matched to a gene. CDR3 in amino acids: CASSQGPGQTNTGELFF. The DNA for the CDR3 is TGTGCCAGCAGCCAGGGGCCGGGACAGACGAACACCGGGGAGCTGTTTTTT.

This chain uses TRBV2 with TRBJ2-5; D unresolved. The germline gives CDR1 SNHLY, CDR2 FYNNEI. V lost 7 bases and J 5 bases, leaving 14 bases between the germline ends. The CDR3 sequence is 13 residues long. In DNA, the CDR3 is TGTGCCAGCACGGGTGGGGTAGGGGAGACCCAGTACTTC. Protein sequence: CASTGGVGETQYF. The whole variable domain, filled in from reference TRBV2 and TRBJ2-5, reads EPEVTQTPSHQVTQMGQEVILRCVPISNHLYFYWYRQILGQKVEFLVSFYNNEISEKSEIFDDQFSVERPDGSNFTLKIRSTKLEDSAMYFCASTGGVGETQYFGPGTRLLVL.

Concerning this clonotype itself: It may be a read error: a sequence one base away is much more abundant. J is TRBJ2-5 and V is TRBV15; D perhaps matches TRBD1 (6 bases). Germline assignment: CDR1 LNHNV and CDR2 YYDKDF (reference sequence). The CDR3 loop spans 14 amino acids. Written as DNA, the CDR3 is TGTGCCACCAGCAGAGGACAGGAGCAAGAGGCCCAGTACTTC. Protein sequence: CATSRGQEQEAQYF.

This clonotype was detected once. This chain uses TRBV19 with TRBJ1-2; a weak D match, TRBD1 (6 bases). V lost 3 bases and J lost 4, with 12 bases in between. CDR1 is LNHDA, CDR2 SQIVND, per germline (reference sequence). The CDR3 runs 14 residues. The DNA for the CDR3 is TGTGCCAGTAGTATGACAGGCGCCGTCTATGGCTACACCTTC. This sequence encodes CASSMTGAVYGYTF. Together with reference TRBV19 and TRBJ1-2, the CDR3 gives the full variable domain: DGGITQSPKYLFRKEGQNVTLSCEQNLNHDAMYWYRQDPGQGLRLIYYSQIVNDFQKGDIAEGYSVSREKKESFPLTVTSAQKNPTAFYLCASSMTGAVYGYTFGSGTRLTVV.

The chain employs TRBV6-4 and TRBJ2-1; D is perhaps TRBD2 (6 bases). The CDR3 runs to 11 residues. V was cut by 5 bases and J by 14 bases, with 13 bases left in between. Germline-derived CDR1 and CDR2 are MRHNA and SNTAGT. The CDR3 nucleotides are TGTGCCAGCAGTCCCGGGGTAGCGGAGTTCTTC. Translating gives CASSPGVAEFF.

The chain combines TRBV5-1 with TRBJ2-7, with D perhaps TRBD2 (6 bases). With the DNA end fitting TRBJ2-1 better, the J assignment may be wrong. CDR1 is SGHRS, CDR2 YFSETQ, per germline. The CDR3 has 14 amino acids. DNA for the CDR3: TGCGCCAGCAGCCCAGGAGGGGTCCGAAATGAGCAGTTCTTC. Its protein product is CASSPGGVRNEQFF.

In DNA form, the CDR3 reads TGTGCCAGCAGGGACAGGGAGGCTGAAGCTTTCTTT. It yields the protein CASRDREAEAFF. The chain is built from TRBV6-1 and TRBJ1-1; TRBD1 matches 8 bases. This CDR3 has 12 amino acids. V was pared by 6 bases and J by 6 bases, with 3 bases of the junction left unmatched. CDR1 is MNHNS, CDR2 SASEGT, per germline.

This chain links TRBV11-1 with TRBJ2-7; D tentatively fits TRBD1 or TRBD2 (5 bases each). Germline lookup yields CDR1 SGHAT and CDR2 FQDESV (reference sequence). This CDR3 region has 15 residues. Between the trimmed V and J ends, which lost 4 bases and 7 bases, there was a span of 20 bases. CDR3: CASSSDYRTSWEQYF. The CDR3 DNA follows: TGTGCCAGCAGCTCTGACTACAGGACCTCCTGGGAGCAGTACTTC.

The J gene is TRBJ2-5, the V gene TRBV7-9; 10 bases align to TRBD1. Germline values: CDR1 SEHNR, CDR2 FQNEAQ (reference sequence). CDR3 length: 15 amino acids. V lost 5 bases, J lost 5 bases, and 8 bases stayed unmatched. The CDR3 is CASSKGTGERETQYF. As DNA, the CDR3 is TGTGCCAGCAGCAAGGGGACAGGGGAAAGGGAGACCCAGTACTTC.

This chain joins TRBV24-1 and TRBJ2-5; TRBD2 matches at 7 bases. V shed 3 bases, J shed 3 bases, and the junction held 6 bases outside the gene matches. This CDR3 spans 15 amino acids. CDR1 and CDR2 (germline): KGHDR, SFDVKD. CDR3: CATSDPPGGKETQYF. The CDR3 coding sequence is TGTGCCACCAGTGATCCTCCCGGGGGGAAAGAGACCCAGTACTTC.